This T cell receptor (beta chain) was retrieved from a study of blood T cell repertoires in COVID-19. The wider study: COVID-19 samples from acute and convalescent phases originated in the United States, Italy and Spain. Sources were T cells, B-cell-depleted T cells, or PBMCs; the material itself was cDNA or gDNA.

This clone showed up just a few times. Because the CDR3's place on the DNA is in doubt, the DNA is left out and the CDR3 is given as listed by TCRdb. CDR1 is SGHNT and CDR2 is YYREEE in the germline V gene (reference sequence). The CDR3 is 14 residues long, counting both termini. In the original workflow: Amplifying reference gene primers gave estimates of nucleated cell counts. TCRdb's table, derived via immunoSEQ multiplex PCR, lists solely in-frame clones and lacks some. That table gives V, J and clone size, and the DNA gave D and trimming. The top ten clones hold 3.5% to 4.5% of a sample with about 130,000 clones, around 87% of them seen once.

The rearrangement links TRBV5-4 to TRBJ1-1; TRBD1, the table's D call, lacks a check against the DNA. Sequenced input: peripheral blood. The receptor's source is a woman aged 55-75 years with acute or convalescent COVID-19. This chain's CDR3 is CASSYDRVGMGTFF.